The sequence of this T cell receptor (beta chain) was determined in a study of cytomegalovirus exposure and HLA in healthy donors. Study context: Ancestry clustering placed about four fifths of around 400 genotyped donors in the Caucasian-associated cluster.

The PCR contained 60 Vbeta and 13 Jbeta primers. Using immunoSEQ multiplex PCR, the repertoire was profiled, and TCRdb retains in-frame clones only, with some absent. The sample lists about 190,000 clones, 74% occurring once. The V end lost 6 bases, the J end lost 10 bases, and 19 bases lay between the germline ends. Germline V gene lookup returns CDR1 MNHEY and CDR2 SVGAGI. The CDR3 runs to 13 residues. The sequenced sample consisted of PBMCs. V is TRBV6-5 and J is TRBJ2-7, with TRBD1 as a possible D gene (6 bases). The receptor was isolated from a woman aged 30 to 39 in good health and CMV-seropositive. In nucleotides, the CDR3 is TGTGCCAGCAGAGAAGGGGGTCCCGGACTCCAGTACTTC. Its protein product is CASREGGPGLQYF.